This TCR beta chain comes out of a study of T cells in localized non-small cell lung cancer. Germline lookup yields CDR1 SNHLY and CDR2 FYNNEI. The CDR3 loop spans 13 amino acids. Trimming stripped 4 bases from V and 6 bases from J, with 13 bases between. In regard to this clone: The antigen remains unidentified.

Assay: immunoSEQ multiplex PCR; the TCRdb copy retains only in-frame clones and omits some. This table holds 70,000 or so clones, about 88% found once. Study-level findings and limits: Among blood samples, higher T cell density accompanied longer overall survival. The appearance of a median approximately 61 of the top 100 tumor clones was seen in adjacent lung.

The TCR originated in an older female donor with stage I lung adenocarcinoma. The chain combines TRBV2 with TRBJ2-7; D perhaps matches TRBD2 (5 bases). This material consisted of peripheral blood, taken before any cancer treatment. The DNA of the CDR3 is TGTGCCAGCAGTGCTCAACTAGGACCCGAGCAGTACTTC. Translating it yields CASSAQLGPEQYF.